The 14 T cell receptor beta chains listed next were all sequenced from one sample in a study of CD8+ T cells in alopecia areata. Extracted from the samples, RNA was reverse transcribed into cDNA to serve as the sequencing template. Assay used: immunoSEQ multiplex PCR; TCRdb lists only in-frame clones, some missing. This table has over 150,000 clones, about 56% appearing once. Sequencing was done on a sample of CD8+ T cells sorted from blood. All receptors come from a human donor in good health.

The gene calls are TRBV5-5 and TRBJ1-2; D is ambiguous. This CDR3 region has 13 residues. Trimming took off 3 bases at V and 12 bases at J, with 18 bases between the two ends. Germline CDR1 reads SGHKS; CDR2 reads YYEKEE (reference sequence). The CDR3 loop is CASSSMRAAPHTF. CDR3 coding DNA: TGTGCCAGCAGCTCCATGCGAGCGGCCCCCCACACCTTC. Filled out from reference TRBV5-5 and TRBJ1-2, the complete variable domain reads DAGVTQSPTHLIKTRGQQVTLRCSPISGHKSVSWYQQVLGQGPQFIFQYYEKEERGRGNFPDRFSARQFPNYSSELNVNALLLGDSALYLCASSSMRAAPHTFGSGTRLTVV.

This clone was seen more than once but under ten times. The CDR3 nucleotides are TGCGCCAGCAGCTTCCTCGGGACAGGGGACAGCGAGCAGTACTTC. Translating it yields CASSFLGTGDSEQYF. The chain combines TRBV5-1 with TRBJ2-7; 10 nucleotides align to TRBD1. This CDR3 contains 15 residues. Losses at the gene ends were 2 bases for V and 6 bases for J; bases not matched to a gene: 8. Per germline, CDR1 SGHRS and CDR2 YFSETQ.

The chain uses TRBV30 and TRBJ2-2, with D unresolved. Per the germline V gene, CDR1 is GTSNPN and CDR2 is SVGIG (reference sequence). V was cut by 2 bases and J by 1 base, with 11 bases left in between. The CDR3 is 15 residues long. CDR3 in amino acids: CAWSHQTMNTGELFF. The CDR3 region has the DNA TGTGCCTGGAGTCATCAGACAATGAACACCGGGGAGCTGTTTTTT.

This chain links TRBV7-9 with TRBJ2-1; D ambiguous. V lost 5 bases, J lost 3 bases, and 5 bases lay in between. In germline, CDR1 is SEHNR, CDR2 FQNEAQ (reference sequence). There are 12 residues in the CDR3. CDR3: CASSVNYNEQFF. In DNA, the CDR3 is TGTGCCAGCAGCGTGAACTACAATGAGCAGTTCTTC.

The chain couples TRBV20-1 to TRBJ2-1, with D perhaps matching TRBD1 or TRBD2 (5 bases each). This CDR3 comprises 11 residues. Trimming took 3 bases from V and 8 from J, leaving 8 bases between them. In germline, CDR1 is DFQATT, CDR2 SNEGSKA (reference sequence). For the CDR3, the DNA is TGCAGTGCTAGGAGGGGTTATGAGCAGTTCTTC. Translating gives CSARRGYEQFF.

CDR3 coding DNA: TGTGCCAGCAGCTTGGGACTAGCGGGGGATACAGATACGCAGTATTTT. This translates into CASSLGLAGDTDTQYF. The chain links TRBV5-6 to TRBJ2-3; 12 nucleotides line up with TRBD2. Unmatched junction bases numbered 2, after V lost 0 bases and J lost 3 bases. This CDR3 has 16 amino acids. Germline values: CDR1 SGHDT, CDR2 YYEEEE.

CDR3 nucleotide sequence: TGTGCCAGCAGTTTAATGGCCACAGGCACTAATTCACCCCTCCACTTT. It encodes CASSLMATGTNSPLHF. V is TRBV27 and J is TRBJ1-6, with D possibly being TRBD1 (5 bases). Trimming left V 2 bases short and J 6 bases short, with 14 bases between. Germline CDR1 reads MNHEY; CDR2 reads SMNVEV (reference sequence). The length of the CDR3 is 16 residues.

This clone was recorded a few times. The V and J genes are TRBV23-1 and TRBJ2-1; TRBD1 agrees at 9 bases. TRBV23-1 is an open reading frame whose function is uncertain. This CDR3 spans 17 amino acids. The ends lost 1 base at V and 8 bases at J; junction bases unmatched: 12. CDR3 in amino acids: CASSQWCCGQGIYEQFF. The DNA of the CDR3 is TGCGCCAGCAGTCAATGGTGCTGCGGACAGGGGATCTATGAGCAGTTCTTC.

This clone came up once. V gene TRBV29-1 combines with J gene TRBJ2-1, with TRBD2 matching 8 bases. The J segment lost 4 bases and the V segment lost 7 bases, leaving 6 bases of the junction unmatched. Germline V gene sequence: CDR1 SQVTM, CDR2 ANQGSEA. The CDR3 runs to 13 residues. The CDR3 DNA sequence: TGCAGCGCAACGGGGGGGCGGTACAATGAGCAGTTCTTC. It is translated as CSATGGRYNEQFF.

Only one count was recorded for this clone. The V call is TRBV27, the J call TRBJ1-6; possibly TRBD1 for D (5 bases). Germline values: CDR1 MNHEY, CDR2 SMNVEV (reference sequence). This CDR3 has 14 residues. V lost 5 bases to trimming and J lost 6 bases, with 11 bases between them. CDR3 region: CASSPRDFNSPLHF. The DNA of the CDR3 is TGTGCCAGCAGTCCCAGGGACTTTAATTCACCCCTCCACTTT.

Written as DNA, the CDR3 is TGTGCCAGCAGCTTAACGCCAGGGAAGGAGACCCAGTACTTC. Protein product: CASSLTPGKETQYF. The chain combines TRBV7-9 with TRBJ2-5; possible D gene TRBD1, 5 bases. The V end lost 2 bases, the J end lost 5 bases, and 12 bases lay between the germline ends. Germline V gives CDR1 SEHNR, CDR2 FQNEAQ (reference sequence). This CDR3 comprises 14 residues.

The CDR3 region has the DNA TGCAGCGTCGGTAGTGCAACTAATGAAAAACTGTTTTTT. It yields the protein CSVGSATNEKLFF. The chain employs TRBV29-1 and TRBJ1-4; D remains ambiguous. The CDR3 is made up of 13 amino acids. Germline V CDR1 and CDR2: SQVTM, ANQGSEA. V lost 6 bases to trimming and J lost 0 bases, with 8 bases between them.

The genes are TRBV12-5 and TRBJ1-1; tentatively, D is TRBD1 (6 bases). The V gene's germline CDR1 is LGHNT and CDR2 FRNRAP. The CDR3 spans 14 residues. V was shortened by 3 bases and J by 1 base, with 9 bases between the two germline ends. The CDR3 DNA is TGTGCTAGTGGTTTATCAGGGGCGAACACTGAAGCTTTCTTT. This codes for CASGLSGANTEAFF.

The chain employs TRBV2 and TRBJ1-2; 7 bases fit TRBD1. Per the germline V gene, CDR1 is SNHLY and CDR2 is FYNNEI. The junction had 10 bases not matched to a gene; V was cut back by 6 bases and J by 3 bases. This CDR3 is built from 15 residues. In DNA form, the CDR3 reads TGTGCCAGCAGCGGATGGGGACAGTCCTACTATGGCTACACCTTC. Translation: CASSGWGQSYYGYTF. Filled out from reference TRBV2 and TRBJ1-2, the complete variable domain reads EPEVTQTPSHQVTQMGQEVILRCVPISNHLYFYWYRQILGQKVEFLVSFYNNEISEKSEIFDDQFSVERPDGSNFTLKIRSTKLEDSAMYFCASSGWGQSYYGYTFGSGTRLTVV.